Listed below are T cell receptor beta chains from one sample, sequenced in a study of blood T cell repertoires in COVID-19. Sequencing used immunoSEQ multiplex PCR; TCRdb keeps in-frame clones, though not all of them. The sample gives 200,000 or so clones, around 88% of which show up once; roughly 2.3% is in the top ten. Material: PBMCs or T cells enriched from blood (not recorded which). The source is a woman between 40 and 50 years old with acute COVID-19. Each CDR3 is given with its conserved first and last residue. Fields, in order: D gene, clone size, V gene, J gene, CDR3 DNA, CDR3 protein. D genes are given only for firm matches. Rows may omit the clone size; those that give it use once, few, many or a size class.

>-|once|TRBV2|TRBJ2-2
TGTGCCAGCAACGAGGTTCGTGGCACCGGGGAGCTGTTTTTT
CASNEVRGTGELFF
>TRBD1|-|TRBV30|TRBJ2-7
TGTGCCTGGAGGAGACAGGGGGCGCGGGTCGAGCAGTACTTC
CAWRRQGARVEQYF
>TRBD2|-|TRBV11-2|TRBJ2-5
TGTGCCAGCAGCTCAGCCCGGACTAGCTCCGAGACCCAGTACTTC
CASSSARTSSETQYF
>-|-|TRBV7-2|TRBJ2-3
TGTGCCAGCAGCTTAGCGTCTGGAGCGAGGATAGATACGCAGTATTTT
CASSLASGARIDTQYF
>TRBD2|-|TRBV24-1|TRBJ2-1
TGTGCCACCAGTGAACCAACTAGCGGGAGGCGGGTTCTGTTCTTC
CATSEPTSGRRVLFF
>-|-|TRBV6-2/TRBV6-3|TRBJ1-1
TGTGCCAGCAGTTTCAACGGACTTACTAAAGCTTTCTTT
CASSFNGLTKAFF
>TRBD2|once|TRBV4-3|TRBJ2-2
TGCGCCAGCAGCCACAGGCAGGGCGGGGGCACCGGGGAGCTGTTTTTT
CASSHRQGGGTGELFF
>TRBD2|once|TRBV19|TRBJ2-3
TGTGCCAGTAGGACTCTAGCGGGACCGGACACGCAGTATTTT
CASRTLAGPDTQYF
>-|-|TRBV9|TRBJ2-3
TGTGCCAGCAGCCTAAACACAGATACGCAGTATTTT
CASSLNTDTQYF
>-|few|TRBV19|TRBJ1-4
TGTGCCAGTAATTTCAGGGGTTGGAATGAAAAACTGTTTTTT
CASNFRGWNEKLFF
>TRBD1|-|TRBV5-4|TRBJ2-5
TGTGCCAGCAGCGGACAGGGGCGGGAGACCCAGTACTTC
CASSGQGRETQYF
>-|-|TRBV9|TRBJ1-2
TGTGCCAGCAGCGTCGATACATCGTCTGGCTACACCTTC
CASSVDTSSGYTF
>TRBD1|-|TRBV10-3|TRBJ1-1
TGTGCCATCAGGGTGGGACAGGGTAGTGAAGCTTTCTTT
CAIRVGQGSEAFF
>TRBD2|once|TRBV7-7|TRBJ2-5
TGTGCCAGCAGCCCGAGCGGGGGTCTTGCCCAGTACTTC
CASSPSGGLAQYF
>-|few|TRBV7-2|TRBJ1-2
TGTGCCAGCAGCTATTCCCCGGAAGGGGGCTATGGCTACACCTTC
CASSYSPEGGYGYTF
>-|once|TRBV11-2|TRBJ2-5
TGTGCCAGCAGCGCTCCCGGGGGAGTAAAGACCCAGTACTTC
CASSAPGGVKTQYF
>TRBD1|-|TRBV25-1|TRBJ1-3
TGTGCCAGCAGTGGGACAGGGGGCCGCGGTGGAAACACCATATATTTT
CASSGTGGRGGNTIYF
>TRBD1|-|TRBV10-3|TRBJ1-2
TGTGCCATCAGTGAGGGGACAGGGGGTCGTGGCTACACCTTC
CAISEGTGGRGYTF
>-|-|TRBV9|TRBJ2-1
TGTGCCAGCAGCGTAGACAGGATCAATGAGCAGTTCTTC
CASSVDRINEQFF
>TRBD1|-|TRBV12-5|TRBJ1-5
TGTGCTAGTGGTCCGGGACAGAGCAATCAGCCCCAGCATTTT
CASGPGQSNQPQHF